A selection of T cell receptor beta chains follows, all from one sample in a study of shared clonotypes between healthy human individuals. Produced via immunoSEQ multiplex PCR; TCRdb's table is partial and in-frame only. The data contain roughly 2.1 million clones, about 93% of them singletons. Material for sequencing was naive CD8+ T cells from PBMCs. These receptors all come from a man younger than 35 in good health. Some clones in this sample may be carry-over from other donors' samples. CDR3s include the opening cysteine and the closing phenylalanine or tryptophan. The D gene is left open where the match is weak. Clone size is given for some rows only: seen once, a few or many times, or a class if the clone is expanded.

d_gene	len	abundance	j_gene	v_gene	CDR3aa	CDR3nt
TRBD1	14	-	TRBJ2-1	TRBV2	CASSPGQGTNEQFF	TGTGCCAGCAGTCCGGGACAGGGCACCAATGAGCAGTTCTTC
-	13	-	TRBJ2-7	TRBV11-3	CASSPRTAYEQYF	TGTGCCAGCAGCCCCCGGACAGCCTACGAGCAGTACTTC
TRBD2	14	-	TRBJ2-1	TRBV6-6	CASSPLAGGYEQFF	TGTGCCAGCAGTCCTCTAGCGGGAGGCTATGAGCAGTTCTTC
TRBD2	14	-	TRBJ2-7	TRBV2	CASSLAGVIYEQYF	TGTGCCAGCAGCCTAGCGGGAGTGATTTACGAGCAGTACTTC
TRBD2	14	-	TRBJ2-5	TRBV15	CATRGLAGGETQYF	TGTGCCACCAGGGGACTAGCGGGAGGAGAGACCCAGTACTTC
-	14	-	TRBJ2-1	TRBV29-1	CSARPGGIYNEQFF	TGCAGCGCTCGCCCGGGCGGGATCTACAATGAGCAGTTCTTC
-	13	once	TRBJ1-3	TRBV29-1	CSVASEHRDTIYF	TGCAGCGTCGCCTCGGAACACAGGGACACCATATATTTT
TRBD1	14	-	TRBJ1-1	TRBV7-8	CASSDRGRVTEAFF	TGTGCCAGCAGCGACAGGGGGCGCGTCACTGAAGCTTTCTTT
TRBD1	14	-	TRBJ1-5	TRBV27	CASTQTGGNQPQHF	TGTGCCAGCACTCAGACAGGGGGCAATCAGCCCCAGCATTTT
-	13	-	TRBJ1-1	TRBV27	CASSSGPNTEAFF	TGTGCCAGCAGCTCCGGGCCAAACACTGAAGCTTTCTTT
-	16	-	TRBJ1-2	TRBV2	CASSESSGYPLSGYTF	TGTGCCAGCAGTGAATCATCGGGATACCCCTTGTCCGGCTACACCTTC
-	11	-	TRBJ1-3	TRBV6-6	CASGHGNTIYF	TGTGCCAGCGGGCATGGAAACACCATATATTTT
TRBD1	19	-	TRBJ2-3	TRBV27	CASSFRSPGTGAVTDTQYF	TGTGCCAGCAGTTTTAGAAGTCCCGGGACAGGGGCGGTCACAGATACGCAGTATTTT
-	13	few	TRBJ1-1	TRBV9	CASSVKGTAEAFF	TGTGCCAGCAGCGTAAAGGGTACGGCTGAAGCTTTCTTT
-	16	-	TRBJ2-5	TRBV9	CASSAPGRRYGETQYF	TGTGCCAGCAGTGCGCCGGGACGGCGATACGGAGAGACCCAGTACTTC
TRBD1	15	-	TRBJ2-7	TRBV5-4	CASSLRQGATYEQYF	TGTGCCAGCAGCTTGAGACAGGGGGCAACCTACGAGCAGTACTTC
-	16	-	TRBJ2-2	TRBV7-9	CAATEQAGRFTGELFF	TGTGCCGCCACCGAGCAGGCGGGACGTTTCACCGGGGAGCTGTTTTTT
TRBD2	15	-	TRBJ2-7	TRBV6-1	CASSEGEGVGYEQYF	TGTGCCAGCAGTGAAGGGGAGGGAGTAGGGTACGAGCAGTACTTC
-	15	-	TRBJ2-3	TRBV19	CASSIRGASTDTQYF	TGTGCCAGTAGTATCCGTGGAGCTAGCACAGATACGCAGTATTTT
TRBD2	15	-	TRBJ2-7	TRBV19	CASSWGLAGAYEQYF	TGTGCCAGTAGTTGGGGACTAGCGGGAGCCTACGAGCAGTACTTC
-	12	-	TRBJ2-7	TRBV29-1	CSVQGGYYEQYF	TGCAGCGTCCAGGGGGGATACTACGAGCAGTACTTC
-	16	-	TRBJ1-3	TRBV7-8	CASSTQYTDSGNTIYF	TGTGCCAGCAGCACCCAATACACAGACTCTGGAAACACCATATATTTT
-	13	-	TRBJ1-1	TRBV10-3	CAISGYGNTEAFF	TGTGCCATCAGTGGGTACGGGAACACTGAAGCTTTCTTT
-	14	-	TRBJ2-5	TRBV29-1	CSVEDTGYQETQYF	TGCAGCGTTGAAGATACTGGGTACCAAGAGACCCAGTACTTC
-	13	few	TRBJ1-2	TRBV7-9	CASRPDEVYGYTF	TGTGCCAGCAGGCCCGACGAGGTCTATGGCTACACCTTC
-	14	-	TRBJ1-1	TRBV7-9	CASSTTQSATEAFF	TGTGCCAGCAGCACGACTCAGAGTGCCACTGAAGCTTTCTTT
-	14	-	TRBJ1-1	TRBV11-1	CASSWEAGNTEAFF	TGTGCCAGCAGCTGGGAGGCCGGAAACACTGAAGCTTTCTTT
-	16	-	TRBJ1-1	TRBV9	CASSLDRNRANTEAFF	TGTGCCAGCAGCCTCGACAGGAACAGGGCCAACACTGAAGCTTTCTTT
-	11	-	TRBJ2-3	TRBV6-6	CASNEQGTQYF	TGTGCCAGCAACGAACAGGGTACGCAGTATTTT
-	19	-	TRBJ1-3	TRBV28	CASSGRRAGAVSSGNTIYF	TGTGCCAGCAGTGGGAGGCGGGCAGGGGCCGTTAGCTCTGGAAACACCATATATTTT
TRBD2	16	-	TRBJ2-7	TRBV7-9	CASSAPVTSGGYEQYF	TGTGCCAGCAGCGCCCCGGTGACTAGCGGGGGCTACGAGCAGTACTTC
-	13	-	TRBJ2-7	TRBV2	CASSEVRGDEQYF	TGTGCCAGCAGTGAGGTCAGGGGGGACGAGCAGTACTTC
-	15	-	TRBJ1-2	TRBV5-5	CASSLAGQGNDGYTF	TGTGCCAGCAGCTTGGCCGGGCAGGGAAACGATGGCTACACCTTC
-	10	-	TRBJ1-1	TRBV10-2	CASGGIEAFF	TGCGCCAGCGGCGGTATTGAAGCTTTCTTT
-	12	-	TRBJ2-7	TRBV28	CASRTGYYEQYF	TGTGCCAGCAGGACAGGTTACTACGAGCAGTACTTC
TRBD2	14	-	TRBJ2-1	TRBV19	CASSIGTSLGEQFF	TGTGCCAGTAGTATCGGGACTAGTTTGGGTGAGCAGTTCTTC
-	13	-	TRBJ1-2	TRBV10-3	CAISEGTSYGYTF	TGTGCCATCAGTGAGGGGACAAGCTATGGCTACACCTTC
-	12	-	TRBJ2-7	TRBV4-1	CASSQAGFEQYF	TGCGCCAGCAGCCAAGCCGGTTTCGAGCAGTACTTC
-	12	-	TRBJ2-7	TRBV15	CATSNLQPEQYF	TGTGCCACCAGCAACCTCCAACCCGAGCAGTACTTC
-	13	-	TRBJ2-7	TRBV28	CASSSYRDYEQYF	TGTGCCAGCAGTTCGTACAGGGACTACGAGCAGTACTTC